A single sample gave rise to the 29 T cell receptor beta chains below, sequenced in a study of blood T cell repertoires in COVID-19. Using immunoSEQ multiplex PCR, the repertoire was profiled, and TCRdb retains in-frame clones only, with some absent. The top ten clones hold around 1.8% of a sample with 300,000 to 400,000 clones, 85% of them seen once. The sequenced sample was PBMCs or T cells enriched from blood (not recorded which). The receptors originated from a woman aged 25 to 39 who had been exposed to COVID-19.

The chain is built from TRBV7-2 and TRBJ2-3; 8 bases agree with TRBD2. This CDR3 comprises 13 residues. The V gene's germline CDR1 is SGHTA and CDR2 FQGNSA. V was clipped by 1 base and J by 14 bases; unmatched bases: 8. CDR3 protein: CASSLGRRGAAYF. The CDR3 DNA sequence: TGTGCCAGCAGCTTAGGAAGGCGGGGGGCCGCGTATTTT.

This chain uses TRBV7-2 with TRBJ2-5, with 7 bases that match TRBD2. This CDR3 spans 15 amino acids. Germline V CDR1 and CDR2: SGHTA, FQGNSA. Trimming at V came to 1 base and at J to 1 base, leaving 3 bases not matched to a gene. The CDR3 coding sequence is TGTGCCAGCAGCTTAGGTCTAGCGGCCCAAGAGACCCAGTACTTC. Its translation is CASSLGLAAQETQYF.

The chain carries TRBV28 and TRBJ2-2, with 7 bases fitting TRBD2. CDR3 size: 14 residues. J gave up 5 bases and V 3 bases, and 3 bases lay outside the gene matches. Germline values: CDR1 MDHEN, CDR2 SYDVKM. The CDR3 spells CASSLGGITGELFF. CDR3 nucleotides: TGTGCCAGCAGTTTGGGGGGGATTACCGGGGAGCTGTTTTTT.

V gene TRBV2 combines with J gene TRBJ1-5; possible D gene TRBD1, 6 bases. The CDR3 is made up of 13 amino acids. V was pared by 10 bases and J by 4 bases, with 14 bases between. Germline CDR1 and CDR2: SNHLY and FYNNEI. CDR3 sequence: CAISGDGNQPQHF. CDR3 bases: TGTGCCATATCAGGGGATGGGAATCAGCCCCAGCATTTT.

The chain carries TRBV6-2 or TRBV6-3 and TRBJ2-3; D possibly corresponds to TRBD1 (6 bases). The CDR3 loop spans 16 amino acids. CDR1 is MNHEY and CDR2 is SVGEGT in the germline V gene. V lost 2 bases and J 0 bases, leaving 12 bases between the germline ends. Written as DNA, the CDR3 is TGTGCCAGCAGTTACCCATTTGGACAGAGCACAGATACGCAGTATTTT. It encodes CASSYPFGQSTDTQYF.

The chain joins TRBV19 to TRBJ2-2, with TRBD1 matching over 11 bases. The J segment lost 7 bases and the V segment lost 5 bases, leaving 9 bases of the junction unmatched. CDR3 length: 16 residues. Germline assignment: CDR1 LNHDA and CDR2 SQIVND (reference sequence). The CDR3 reads CASSPRTGGFIGELFF. The DNA of the CDR3 is TGTGCCAGTAGTCCAAGGACAGGGGGCTTTATCGGGGAGCTGTTTTTT.

This CDR3 is CASSEDREQPQHF. Written as DNA, the CDR3 is TGTGCCAGCAGTGAAGACAGGGAACAGCCCCAGCATTTT. The chain has TRBV6-1 and TRBJ1-5; tentative D call: TRBD1 (6 bases). CDR1 is MNHNS and CDR2 is SASEGT in the germline V gene. The V gene lost 1 base and the J gene lost 7 bases, with 8 bases spanning the gap. This CDR3 is 13 amino acids long.

The V and J genes are TRBV4-3 and TRBJ2-2, with 8 bases lining up with TRBD2. Germline V gene lookup returns CDR1 LGHNA and CDR2 YSLEER. This CDR3 contains 16 residues. Trimming cost V 1 base and J 2 bases; bases outside gene matches: 3. The CDR3 loop is CASSQAGGLNTGELFF. DNA of the CDR3: TGCGCCAGCAGCCAAGCGGGGGGGCTAAACACCGGGGAGCTGTTTTTT.

The chain carries TRBV6-2 or TRBV6-3 and TRBJ2-1; 8 positions agree with TRBD2. V lost 5 bases to trimming and J lost 2 bases; unmatched junction nucleotides: 14. The CDR3 has 18 amino acids. CDR1 is MNHEY, CDR2 SVGEGT, per germline. The CDR3 DNA sequence: TGTGCCAGCAGTGGGGGGCTAGCGGGCCTTCAACCCTACAATGAGCAGTTCTTC. It encodes CASSGGLAGLQPYNEQFF.

CDR3: CASSLETGVWLPETQYF. CDR3 DNA sequence: TGCGCCAGCAGCTTGGAGACAGGGGTTTGGCTTCCAGAGACCCAGTACTTC. The chain has TRBV5-1 and TRBJ2-5; 8 bases line up with TRBD1. Per germline, CDR1 SGHRS and CDR2 YFSETQ. This CDR3 comprises 17 residues. The V gene end was trimmed by 0 bases and the J gene end by 4 bases; junction bases not matched to a gene: 11.

This sequence joins TRBV5-1 and TRBJ2-1, with TRBD2 matching 7 bases. The V and J ends lost 2 bases and 7 bases, in that order; junction bases with no gene match: 3. The germline V gene has CDR1 SGHRS and CDR2 YFSETQ. The CDR3 runs 13 residues. CDR3 DNA: TGCGCCAGCAGCTTTGGGGGGGTAAATGAGCAGTTCTTC. Its translation: CASSFGGVNEQFF.

The CDR3 loop is CASSLVAGSSTQYF. The CDR3 DNA is TGTGCCAGCAGCTTAGTAGCAGGGTCAAGTACCCAGTACTTC. The chain is built from TRBV11-2 and TRBJ2-5; possible D gene TRBD1, 5 bases. The CDR3 is 14 amino acids. The V and J ends lost 1 base and 8 bases respectively, with 14 bases between them. Germline CDR1 and CDR2: SGHAT and FQNNGV.

The V gene is TRBV2, the J gene TRBJ2-3, with 15 bases matching TRBD2. Germline-derived CDR1 and CDR2 are SNHLY and FYNNEI. The CDR3 spans 17 residues. V gave up 5 bases and J gave up 5 bases; unmatched junction bases: 8. This chain's CDR3 is CASSPRTSGRAGDTQYF. The CDR3 DNA follows: TGTGCCAGCAGTCCTAGGACTAGCGGGAGGGCCGGAGATACGCAGTATTTT.

This clone has a single count. The same CDR3 is also encoded by other DNA sequences in this sample. The rearrangement uses TRBV30 and TRBJ1-2; a possible D gene is TRBD1 (6 bases). V gave up 2 bases and J gave up 4 bases, with 11 bases separating them. The CDR3 consists of 13 residues. Germline CDR1 is GTSNPN and CDR2 is SVGIG (reference sequence). The CDR3 here is CAWSTGNLYGYTF. CDR3 nucleotides: TGTGCCTGGAGTACAGGGAACCTCTATGGCTACACCTTC.

This chain links TRBV4-1 with TRBJ2-7, with 13 bases lining up with TRBD2. Unmatched junction bases numbered 4, after V lost 4 bases and J lost 4 bases. The germline V gene encodes CDR1 MGHRA and CDR2 YSYEKL. CDR3 size: 15 residues. DNA for the CDR3: TGCGCCAGCAGCCTTCGACTAGCGGGAGGTTACGAGCAGTACTTC. Translating it yields CASSLRLAGGYEQYF.

The chain uses TRBV5-1 and TRBJ2-2, with 8 bases lining up with TRBD2. The CDR3 contains 16 residues. Germline trimming cut 5 bases from V and 6 bases from J; bases unmatched to any gene: 12. Germline CDR1 and CDR2: SGHRS and YFSETQ. The CDR3 sequence: CASSPLAGNSPGELFF. CDR3 in DNA: TGCGCCAGCAGTCCTTTAGCGGGAAATTCCCCCGGGGAGCTGTTTTTT.

The chain has TRBV9 and TRBJ1-1, with a possible D match to TRBD1 (5 bases). The CDR3 has 16 residues. Germline V gene data show CDR1 as SGDLS and CDR2 as YYNGEE. V dropped 0 bases and J dropped 1 base, with 13 bases sitting between them. CDR3 protein: CASSVVGQGQNTEAFF. CDR3 in DNA: TGTGCCAGCAGCGTAGTTGGGCAGGGCCAGAACACTGAAGCTTTCTTT.

The chain uses TRBV6-1 and TRBJ1-1; 7 bases are a match to TRBD1. Per germline, CDR1 MNHNS and CDR2 SASEGT. V trimming: 2 bases; J trimming: 1 base; junction bases outside the gene matches: 10. The CDR3 sequence is 17 residues long. Here the CDR3 DNA reads TGTGCCAGCAGTGAATGGACAGGACGCCGGGGGAACACTGAAGCTTTCTTT. It specifies CASSEWTGRRGNTEAFF.

The chain joins TRBV7-3 to TRBJ2-1; 16 bases map to TRBD2. CDR1 is SGHTA and CDR2 is FQGTGA in the germline V gene. This CDR3 comprises 15 residues. V was pared by 7 bases and J by 9 bases, with 6 bases of the junction left unmatched. As DNA, the CDR3 is TGTGCCAGCACCCCCGGGACTAGCGGGAGGGGTGAGCAGTTCTTC. Translating gives CASTPGTSGRGEQFF.

This clone has just a few counts. The J gene is TRBJ2-3, the V gene TRBV7-2; D ambiguous. The CDR3 is 14 residues long. Per germline, CDR1 SGHTA and CDR2 FQGNSA. V lost 5 bases, J lost 0 bases, and 9 bases lay in between. CDR3 amino acids: CASSDSTSTDTQYF. The CDR3 nucleotides are TGTGCCAGCAGCGATTCGACTAGCACAGATACGCAGTATTTT.

J is TRBJ1-3 and V is TRBV11-2; 8 bases align to TRBD1. Germline V CDR1 and CDR2: SGHAT, FQNNGV. After removal of 4 bases from V and 0 bases from J, the junction contained 2 bases not matched to a gene. The CDR3 is 15 amino acids. As DNA, the CDR3 is TGTGCCAGCAGCTACAGGGGGTTCTCTGGAAACACCATATATTTT. As protein: CASSYRGFSGNTIYF. The complete variable domain, with remaining parts taken from reference TRBV11-2 and TRBJ1-3, reads EAGVAQSPRYKIIEKRQSVAFWCNPISGHATLYWYQQILGQGPKLLIQFQNNGVVDDSQLPKDRFSAERLKGVDSTLKIQPAKLEDSAVYLCASSYRGFSGNTIYFGEGSWLTVV.

The chain is built from TRBV30 and TRBJ1-1, with D possibly TRBD1 on 5 matching bases. Germline assignment: CDR1 GTSNPN and CDR2 SVGIG (reference sequence). Trimming shortened V by 4 bases and J by 4 bases, and 10 bases separated the two germline ends. This CDR3 region has 12 residues. The CDR3 reads CAWISRVTEAFF. For the CDR3, the DNA is TGTGCCTGGATCAGCAGGGTCACTGAAGCTTTCTTT. The full variable domain, completed using reference TRBV30 and TRBJ1-1, is SQTIHQWPATLVQPVGSPLSLECTVEGTSNPNLYWYRQAAGRGLQLLFYSVGIGQISSEVPQNLSASRPQDRQFILSSKKLLLSDSGFYLCAWISRVTEAFFGQGTRLTVV.

The rearrangement links TRBV7-3 to TRBJ2-7, with 8 bases aligning to TRBD2. Per the germline V gene, CDR1 is SGHTA and CDR2 is FQGTGA. After removal of 5 bases from V and 6 bases from J, the junction contained 9 bases not matched to a gene. The CDR3 runs to 14 residues. CDR3 region: CASSPREGRGEQYF. In DNA form, the CDR3 reads TGTGCCAGCAGCCCCCGGGAGGGTCGGGGCGAGCAGTACTTC. Filled out from reference TRBV7-3 and TRBJ2-7, the complete variable domain reads GAGVSQTPSNKVTEKGKYVELRCDPISGHTALYWYRQSLGQGPEFLIYFQGTGAADDSGLPNDRFFAVRPEGSVSTLKIQRTERGDSAVYLCASSPREGRGEQYFGPGTRLTVT.

This clone was detected only a few times. Written as DNA, the CDR3 is TGCGCCAGCAGCCAAAGAGCCTCCTACGAGCAGTACTTC. It is translated as CASSQRASYEQYF. The V call is TRBV4-1, the J call TRBJ2-7, with unresolved D. With 2 bases removed from V and 0 bases from J, the gap between germline ends came to 5 bases. This CDR3 spans 13 amino acids. Per germline, CDR1 MGHRA and CDR2 YSYEKL.

The chain employs TRBV20-1 and TRBJ1-2; tentative D call: TRBD1 (5 bases). The V gene's germline CDR1 is DFQATT and CDR2 SNEGSKA (reference sequence). V lost 3 bases, J lost 11 bases, and 13 bases lay in between. The CDR3 loop spans 11 amino acids. The CDR3 DNA is TGCAGTGCTAGCGAACGGGACTTATACACCTTC. Translating gives CSASERDLYTF.

This sequence joins TRBV25-1 and TRBJ1-2, with D possibly TRBD1 on 5 matching bases. The CDR3 is made up of 14 amino acids. CDR1 and CDR2 (germline): MGHDK, SYGVNS. Trimming took off 4 bases at V and 4 bases at J, with 13 bases between the two ends. For the CDR3, the DNA is TGTGCCAGCAGTGCCCAGGGCGGGATCTATGGCTACACCTTC. Translation: CASSAQGGIYGYTF.

V and J are TRBV13 and TRBJ2-4; D uncertain. This CDR3 spans 14 amino acids. CDR1 is PRHDT and CDR2 is FYEKMQ in the germline V gene (reference sequence). V lost 5 bases to trimming and J lost 4 bases, with 12 bases between them. This CDR3 reads CASSPPARKNIQYF. CDR3 in DNA: TGTGCCAGCAGCCCTCCCGCCAGGAAAAACATTCAGTACTTC.

The chain joins TRBV13 to TRBJ2-3, with D unresolved. Germline-derived CDR1 and CDR2 are PRHDT and FYEKMQ (reference sequence). The CDR3 is 12 amino acids. V was shortened by 6 bases and J by 5 bases, with 9 bases between the two germline ends. The CDR3 nucleotides read TGTGCCAGCAGTTTGAACTTAGATACGCAGTATTTT. Translated: CASSLNLDTQYF.

The rearrangement links TRBV7-6 to TRBJ2-7; 9 positions match TRBD2. The V segment lost 0 bases and the J segment 7 bases; nucleotides outside the gene matches: 4. This CDR3 comprises 14 residues. Per germline, CDR1 SGHVS and CDR2 FNYEAQ. CDR3 protein: CASSLAAGGREQYF. The CDR3 nucleotides are TGTGCCAGCAGCTTAGCTGCGGGGGGGCGGGAGCAGTACTTC.